This T cell receptor beta chain appears in the sequencing data of a study of Graves' ophthalmopathy and Graves' hyperthyroidism (dated by TCRdb to 2017 to 2018). Study-wide context: Hyperthyroidism was defined as stable when no progression to ophthalmopathy occurred within 18 months of follow-up. The study used TCR beta repertoire signatures to distinguish Graves' ophthalmopathy from Graves' hyperthyroidism and to predict progression to ophthalmopathy. In total, some 130 blood samples were TCR-sequenced: 43 ophthalmopathy, under 85 hyperthyroidism and some 17 hyperthyroidism-to-ophthalmopathy patients. A discovery set of 100 patients (around 40 ophthalmopathy, 57 stable hyperthyroidism) was enrolled to explore V-J signatures distinguishing ophthalmopathy from hyperthyroidism. An independent validation cohort comprised some 19 hyperthyroidism patients and over 15 patients who later progressed from hyperthyroidism to ophthalmopathy. In a handful of hyperthyroidism patients, the T-cell repertoire of thyroid tissue was compared with the T-cell repertoire of blood. After sampling, hyperthyroidism patients received methimazole starting at 30 mg daily, and ophthalmopathy patients received high-dose intravenous methylprednisolone.

General conclusions and limits of the study: Most of the expanded thyroid clonotypes with a frequency above 0.001 were also detected in blood, and it was suggested that the thyroid immune response may be reflected by blood repertoires. In cross-validation, the 13-signature model distinguished ophthalmopathy from stable hyperthyroidism with more than 85% sensitivity and roughly 84% specificity, while in the test set the corresponding values were around 79% and 71%. Sample size was not statistically predetermined, and group allocation was not concealed from the investigators. In validation, the model predicted ophthalmopathy progression with about 71% sensitivity and 72.22% specificity; around twelve predicted patients were CT-confirmed with GO in a median of 6.5 months.

As regards this clonotype: Its target antigen remains unknown. A read error may be the cause here, since a much bigger clone is one base away.

The hyperthyroidism patients were 18 to 65 years old and newly diagnosed, with a disease duration of less than 2 months. Anyone with other autoimmune diseases, uncontrolled infections, pregnancy or lactation was excluded from the study. Diagnosis was based on clinical symptoms, serum thyroxine, TRAb, thyroid ultrasound and orbital computed tomography. Total RNA was extracted using Trizol reagent, and RNA quality was checked on an Agilent 2100 Bioanalyzer. TCR beta CDR3 regions were amplified from RNA transcripts for repertoire sequencing. HTBI primers and the Qiagen OneStep RT-PCR kit were used in a first-round RT-PCR, which was followed by a second-round multiplex PCR, size selection and purification. Libraries were sequenced on an Illumina HiSeq2000 using paired-end 100 bp reads. The study's own analysis went as follows. SOAPnuke was used to process the reads, throwing out any read that had adapters, had uncalled bases, had a mean Phred below 15, or lacked an exact constant-primer or identifier match. COPE v1.2.5 was used to merge the high-quality paired reads. Clonotypes were defined as unique nucleotide sequences and were aligned to IMGT TRB V, D and J references using MiTCR v1.1. The analysis was limited to V-J combinations with a frequency above 0.0001, which together covered roughly 99% of the repertoires. A TCR clonal expansion and chaos score per V-J combination was defined as the ratio of F50 clonal expansion to chaos observed in the TCRdist matrix. Welch's t-statistics and random forest were used to reduce the features to 10 to 15 V-J combinations, which were then used as input to a naive Bayes classifier. The Morisita-Horn index was used to measure how similar the thyroid and blood repertoires were. TCRdb reanalyzed the raw reads on its own, using fastp at Q25 for trimming and MiXCR for clone calling, and kept in-frame beta chains. CDR3 protein duplicates are merged, each entry listing the most common genes and DNA. TCRdb's processing, not the authors' own work, is the source of the V and J calls. The sample table contains about 500,000 distinct CDR3 sequences; only one count was recorded for less than 45% of them. The ten most abundant clones make up about 4.2% of the sample.

The CDR3 runs 15 amino acids, cysteine and phenylalanine included. Only the CDR3 portion is preserved as DNA: 45 bases, with reading frame beginning at the first base. CDR1 and CDR2 are drawn from the germline V gene: MNHEY, SVGEGT. The rearranged chain carries TRBV6-2 or TRBV6-3 and TRBJ1-1; the D gene is not confidently resolved. This TCR came from an adult man with Graves' hyperthyroidism. Material: peripheral blood or thyroid tissue (not recorded which). The sequenced DNA: TGTGCCAGCAGTTTAAGCTCCACGTACAACACTGAAGTTTTCTTT. It is translated as CASSLSSTYNTEVFF.